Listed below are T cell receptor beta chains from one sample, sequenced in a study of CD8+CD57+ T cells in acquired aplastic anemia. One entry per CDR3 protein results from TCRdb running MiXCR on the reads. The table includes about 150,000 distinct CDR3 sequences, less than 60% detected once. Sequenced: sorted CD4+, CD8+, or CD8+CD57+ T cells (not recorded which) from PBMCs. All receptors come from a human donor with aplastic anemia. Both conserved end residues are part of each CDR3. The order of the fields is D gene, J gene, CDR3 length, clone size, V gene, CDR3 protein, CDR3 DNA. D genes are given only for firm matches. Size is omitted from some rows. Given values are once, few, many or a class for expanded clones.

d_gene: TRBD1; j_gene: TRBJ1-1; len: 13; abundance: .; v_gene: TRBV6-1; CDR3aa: CASSESGQREAFF; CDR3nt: TGTGCCAGCAGTGAGTCGGGACAGCGTGAAGCTTTCTTT
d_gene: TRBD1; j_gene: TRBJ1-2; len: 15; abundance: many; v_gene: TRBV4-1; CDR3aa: CASSQRTGKLEGYTF; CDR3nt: TGCGCCAGCAGCCAAAGGACAGGGAAATTGGAGGGCTACACCTTC
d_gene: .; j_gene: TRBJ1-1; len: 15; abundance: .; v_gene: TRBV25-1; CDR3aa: CASSRDNTGNTEAFF; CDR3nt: TGTGCCAGCAGTAGGGATAACACAGGGAACACTGAAGCTTTCTTT
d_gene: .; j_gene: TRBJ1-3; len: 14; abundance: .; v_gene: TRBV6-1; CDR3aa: CASSERGSGNTIYF; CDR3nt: TGTGCCAGCAGTGAACGCGGCTCTGGAAACACCATATATTTT
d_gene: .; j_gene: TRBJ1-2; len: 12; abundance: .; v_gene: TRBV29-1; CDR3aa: CSVLGEAVGYTF; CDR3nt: TGCAGCGTTCTAGGAGAGGCAGTTGGCTACACCTTC
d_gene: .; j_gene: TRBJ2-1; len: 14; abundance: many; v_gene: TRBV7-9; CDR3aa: CASSRRPTYGEQFF; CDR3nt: TGTGCCAGCAGCCGCCGCCCCACCTATGGTGAGCAGTTCTTC
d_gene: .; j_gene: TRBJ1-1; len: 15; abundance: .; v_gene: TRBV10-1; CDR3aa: CASSAIGGLGTEAFF; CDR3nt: TGCGCCAGCAGTGCAATAGGAGGGCTAGGCACTGAAGCTTTCTTT
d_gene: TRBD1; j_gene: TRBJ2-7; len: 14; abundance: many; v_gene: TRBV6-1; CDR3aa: CASSETGQGYEQYF; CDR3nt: TGTGCCAGCAGTGAAACTGGACAGGGGTACGAGCAGTACTTC
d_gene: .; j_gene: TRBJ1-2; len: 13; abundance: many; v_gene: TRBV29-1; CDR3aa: CSVDGGRTRGYTF; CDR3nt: TGCAGCGTTGATGGGGGGAGAACGCGTGGCTACACCTTC
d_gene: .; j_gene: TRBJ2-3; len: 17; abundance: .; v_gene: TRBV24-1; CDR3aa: CATSDRRDVGGTDTQYF; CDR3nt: TGTGCCACCAGTGATCGGCGGGACGTAGGTGGCACAGATACGCAGTATTTT
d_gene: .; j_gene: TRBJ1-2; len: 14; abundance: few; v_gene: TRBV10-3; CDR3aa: CAISALDRNYGYTF; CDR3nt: TGTGCCATCAGTGCCCTCGACAGAAACTATGGCTACACCTTC
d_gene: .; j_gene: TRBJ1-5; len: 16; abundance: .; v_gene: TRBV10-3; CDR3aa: CAISESNSRGNQPQHF; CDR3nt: TGTGCCATCAGTGAGTCAAACTCCCGAGGCAATCAGCCCCAGCATTTT
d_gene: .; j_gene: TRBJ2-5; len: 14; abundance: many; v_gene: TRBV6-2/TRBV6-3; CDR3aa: CASSYSAAQETQYF; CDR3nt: TGTGCCAGCAGTTACAGTGCAGCACAAGAGACCCAGTACTTC
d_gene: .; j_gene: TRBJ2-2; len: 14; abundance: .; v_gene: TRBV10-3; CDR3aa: CAIRTLIITGELFF; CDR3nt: TGTGCCATCAGAACCCTAATCATAACCGGGGAGCTGTTTTTT
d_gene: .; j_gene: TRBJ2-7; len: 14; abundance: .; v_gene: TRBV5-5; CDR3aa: CASSLDWQGNEQYF; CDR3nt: TGTGCCAGCAGCTTAGATTGGCAGGGTAACGAGCAGTACTTC
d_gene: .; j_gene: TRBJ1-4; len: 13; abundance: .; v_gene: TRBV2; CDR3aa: CASSGGYNEKLFF; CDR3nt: TGTGCCAGCAGTGGGGGATATAATGAAAAACTGTTTTTT
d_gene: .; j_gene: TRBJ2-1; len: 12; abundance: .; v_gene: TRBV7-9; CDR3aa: CASSTRTNEQFF; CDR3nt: TGTGCCAGCAGCACCAGGACCAATGAGCAGTTCTTC
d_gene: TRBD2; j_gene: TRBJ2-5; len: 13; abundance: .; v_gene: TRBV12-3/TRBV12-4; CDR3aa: CASTPGLAETQYF; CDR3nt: TGTGCCAGCACTCCGGGACTAGCAGAGACCCAGTACTTC
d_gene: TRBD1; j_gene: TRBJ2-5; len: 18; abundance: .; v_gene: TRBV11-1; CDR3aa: CASSSRRDRAGLQETQYF; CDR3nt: TGTGCCAGCAGCTCCCGCCGGGACAGGGCGGGGCTTCAAGAGACCCAGTACTTC
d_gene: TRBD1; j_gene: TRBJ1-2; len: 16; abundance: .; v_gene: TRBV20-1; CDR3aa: CSALTGTGFDNYGYTF; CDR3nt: TGCAGTGCCCTCACCGGGACAGGGTTCGATAACTATGGCTACACCTTC
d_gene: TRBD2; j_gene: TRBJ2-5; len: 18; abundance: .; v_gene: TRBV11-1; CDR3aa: CASSQPTRTSGSQETQYF; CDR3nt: TGTGCCAGCAGCCAGCCTACTAGGACTAGCGGGAGTCAAGAGACCCAGTACTTC
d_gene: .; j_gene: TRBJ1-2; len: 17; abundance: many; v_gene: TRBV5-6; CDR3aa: CASSLAVRGLAHYGYTF; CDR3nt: TGTGCCAGCAGCTTGGCCGTCAGGGGTTTGGCTCACTATGGCTACACCTTC
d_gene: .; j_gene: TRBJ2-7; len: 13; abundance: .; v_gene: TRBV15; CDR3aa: CATSRVVGDEQYF; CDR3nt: TGCGCCACCAGCAGAGTGGTAGGGGACGAGCAGTACTTC
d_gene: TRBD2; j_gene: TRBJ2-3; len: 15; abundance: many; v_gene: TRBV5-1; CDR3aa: CASSGTSGVTDTQYF; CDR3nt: TGCGCCAGCAGCGGAACTAGCGGGGTCACAGATACGCAGTATTTT
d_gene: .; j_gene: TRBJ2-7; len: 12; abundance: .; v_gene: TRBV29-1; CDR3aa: CSIRTSYYEQYF; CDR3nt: TGCAGCATCCGAACTTCCTACTACGAGCAGTACTTC
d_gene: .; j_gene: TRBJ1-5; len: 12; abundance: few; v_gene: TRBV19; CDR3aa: CASRQGNQPQHF; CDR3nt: TGTGCCAGTAGACAGGGAAATCAGCCCCAGCATTTT
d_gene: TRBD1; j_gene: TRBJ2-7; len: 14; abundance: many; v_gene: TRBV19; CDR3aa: CASSSGTGPYEQYF; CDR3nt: TGTGCCAGTAGCTCCGGGACAGGGCCCTACGAGCAGTACTTC
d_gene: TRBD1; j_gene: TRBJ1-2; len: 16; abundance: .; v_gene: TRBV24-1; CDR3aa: CATSDSVGTGGYGYTF; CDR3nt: TGTGCCACCAGTGATTCAGTTGGGACAGGGGGCTATGGCTACACCTTC
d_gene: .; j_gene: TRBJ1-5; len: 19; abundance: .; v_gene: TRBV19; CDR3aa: CASSFPQGYRRHSNQPQHF; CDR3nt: TGTGCCAGTAGTTTCCCCCAGGGATACAGGAGGCATAGCAATCAGCCCCAGCATTTT
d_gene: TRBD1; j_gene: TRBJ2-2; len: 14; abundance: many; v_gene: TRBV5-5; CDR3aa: CASSSYRGNGELFF; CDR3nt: TGTGCCAGCAGCTCCTACAGGGGAAACGGGGAGCTGTTTTTT
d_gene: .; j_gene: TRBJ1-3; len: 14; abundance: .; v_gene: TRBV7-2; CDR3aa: CASSLQGLGNTIYF; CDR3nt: TGTGCCAGCAGCTTACAGGGATTGGGAAACACCATATATTTT
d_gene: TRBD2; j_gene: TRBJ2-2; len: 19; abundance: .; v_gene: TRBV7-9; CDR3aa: CASSFGGLAGGPSAGELFF; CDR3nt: TGTGCCAGCAGCTTCGGAGGCTTGGCGGGGGGGCCAAGCGCCGGGGAGCTGTTTTTT
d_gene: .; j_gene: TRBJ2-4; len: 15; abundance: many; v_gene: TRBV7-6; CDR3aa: CASSLAQGAKNIQYF; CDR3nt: TGTGCCAGCAGCTTAGCCCAAGGAGCCAAAAACATTCAGTACTTC
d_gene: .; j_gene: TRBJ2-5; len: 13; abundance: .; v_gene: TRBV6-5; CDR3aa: CASSWSGRETQYF; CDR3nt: TGTGCCAGCAGTTGGTCGGGCCGGGAGACCCAGTACTTC
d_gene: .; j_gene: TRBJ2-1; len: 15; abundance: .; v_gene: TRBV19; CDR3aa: CASSMGLKVYNEQFF; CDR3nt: TGTGCCAGTAGTATGGGGTTAAAAGTCTACAATGAGCAGTTCTTC
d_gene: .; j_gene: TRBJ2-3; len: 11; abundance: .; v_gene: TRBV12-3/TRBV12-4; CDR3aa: CASTERDTQYF; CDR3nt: TGTGCCAGCACCGAAAGGGATACGCAGTATTTT
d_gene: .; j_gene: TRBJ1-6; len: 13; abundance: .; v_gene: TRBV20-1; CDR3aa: CSARETYNSPLHF; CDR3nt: TGCAGTGCTAGGGAGACCTATAATTCACCCCTCCACTTT
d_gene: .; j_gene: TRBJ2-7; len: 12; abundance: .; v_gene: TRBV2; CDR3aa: CASSQQGYEQYF; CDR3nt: TGTGCCAGCAGCCAACAGGGTTACGAGCAGTACTTC
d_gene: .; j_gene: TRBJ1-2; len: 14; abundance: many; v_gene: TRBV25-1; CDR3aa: CASSESGGGYGYTF; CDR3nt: TGTGCCAGCAGTGAATCCGGCGGGGGATATGGCTACACCTTC
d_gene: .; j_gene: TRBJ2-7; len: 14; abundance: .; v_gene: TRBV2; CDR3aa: CASSDWVGTYEQYF; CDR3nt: TGTGCCAGCAGTGATTGGGTCGGAACCTACGAGCAGTACTTC
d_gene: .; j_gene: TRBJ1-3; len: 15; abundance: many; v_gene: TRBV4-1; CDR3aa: CASSQDRRAGNTIYF; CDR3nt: TGCGCCAGCAGCCAAGATCGCAGGGCTGGAAACACCATATATTTT